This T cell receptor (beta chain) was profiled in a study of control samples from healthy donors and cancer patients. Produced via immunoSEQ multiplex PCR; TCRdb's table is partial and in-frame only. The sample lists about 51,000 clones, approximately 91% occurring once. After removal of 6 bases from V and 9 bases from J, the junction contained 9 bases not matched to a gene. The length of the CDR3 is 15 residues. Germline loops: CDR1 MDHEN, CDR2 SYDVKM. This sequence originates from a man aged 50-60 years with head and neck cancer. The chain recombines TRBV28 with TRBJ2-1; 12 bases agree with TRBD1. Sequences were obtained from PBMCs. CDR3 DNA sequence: TGTGCCAGCAGCACCTGGGGACAGGGGGCAGTTGAGCAGTTCTTC. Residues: CASSTWGQGAVEQFF.